This note documents a single TCR beta chain sequence. Its antigen has not been determined. The record has no base qualities; no much larger clone is one base away. The entry originates in a study of cytomegalovirus exposure and HLA in healthy donors listed by TCRdb under 2017. Looking at the study overall: An earlier analysis of roughly 500 of the donors reported over 250 Gb of sequence data and 90 million to 120 million unique TCR beta sequences obtained from around 170 million T cells. A later genetic analysis used genome-wide SNP genotypes for about 60% of the 666 donors, treating that subset as a discovery cohort. An early release that covered 500 to 800 HLA-typed donors contained around 300 gigabases of sequencing data and around 80 million unique TCR sequences. All discovery cohort repertoires had been generated on a single sequencing platform. Donor age, sex, ethnicity and CMV serostatus were collected together with the repertoire data. Using immunosequencing, the study profiled T cell repertoires from about 620 subjects and related those repertoires to cytomegalovirus serostatus. The number of donors typed differed by locus, with 629-630 for A, B, C, DRB1 and DQB1, around 500 for DQA1, 600 to 610 for DPA1, and 450 to 480 for DPB1. Besides the first cohort of roughly 700 subjects, a separate validation cohort made up of roughly 130 different subjects was used. Rather than drawing on any new phenotypic data, the later analysis identified candidate immune exposures from TCR beta sequences and the way those sequences occurred across donors. Five DR-DQ haplotypes were handled as single units for association and clustering, since linkage in the cohort was strong. Among the roughly 390 genotyped donors, 81% belonged to the genetic ancestry cluster associated with self-reported Caucasian donors. HLA typing included class I and class II loci at four-digit resolution. A later analysis re-analyzed previously published TCR beta repertoires from several hundred donors and added high-resolution HLA genotyping to study TCR occurrence patterns. In an earlier analysis of 587 of the donors, high-throughput TCR beta sequencing was used to judge whether each TCR beta V gene segment behaved as functional or pseudogenic. The study was designed to test whether signatures of past pathogen exposure could be identified by cataloging public T cell receptors. The study combined high-throughput TCR immunosequencing, statistical association of individual TCRs with disease status, and machine learning to predict cytomegalovirus infection status. Across roughly 420 genotyped donors of the cohort, an average of approximately 240,000 unique TCR beta nucleotide sequences per donor were sequenced, and approximately 17% of those sequences were non-productive. General conclusions and limits of the study: The authors suggested that the approach could potentially be extended to other disease states and immunological phenotypes. HLA typing was unavailable for some donors at each locus, so association tests used only the typed subset. A few of the identified cytomegalovirus-associated TCR beta chains were confirmed in vitro to be specific for cytomegalovirus antigens. In a later analysis, 15,000 to 20,000 TCR beta sequences were associated with specific HLA alleles at a false discovery rate of 0.05. The only immune exposure information available for the cohort was CMV serostatus. Correlated functional status among segregating V segments might be attributable to linkage disequilibrium, but an unknown experimental factor could not be ruled out. Most TCR sequences were observed very rarely across donors, whereas some public TCRs were present in many individuals. A further reported finding was that TCR beta sequences accurately predicted the HLA-A and HLA-B alleles for most subjects in the first cohort. An earlier analysis of roughly 570 of the donors showed that most TCR beta V segments appeared in productive rearrangements either about 87% or about 30% of the time, which broadly matched IMGT annotations. In the study, around 150 TCR beta chains were listed as associated with cytomegalovirus. Several of the top co-occurrence clusters appeared to be linked to parvovirus B19, influenza, CMV and Epstein-Barr virus, according to a later analysis. Some IMGT-functional V segments, including TRBV6-2 and TRBV6-3, could not be distinguished by the 87-base-pair reads and were therefore excluded. In a later analysis, HLA-associated TCR beta chains showed more clonal expansion and lower generation probabilities than non-associated chains that were equally common. This cohort had only TCR beta chains sequenced, and the lack of alpha or paired-chain data limited which features could be detected. Most CMV-associated TCR beta chains appeared to be HLA-restricted in a later analysis, and the HLA associations seemed to be driven largely by CMV exposure. In a later genetic analysis, fewer N-insertions in productive TCRs were reported among donors in an Asian-associated ancestry cluster than the approximately 630-donor mean. In a later analysis, TCR association rates were found to vary across HLA loci, with the most associated TCRs seen for DRB1 alleles and the fewest for HLA-C alleles. In both the original and validation cohorts, the classifier was reported to diagnose cytomegalovirus status with high specificity and sensitivity. A later genetic analysis associated a missense DCLRE1C variant with V-gene and J-gene trimming of TCR beta chains, and an independent cohort replicated the association. Sequencing depth was assumed to be roughly uniform across donors in the presence/absence analyses, though that assumption may not hold. The earlier analysis of 450 to 700 of the donors excluded seventeen rarely observed V segments, including chromosome 9 orphons, because counts were too low. A cluster of highly shared sequence variants was judged likely to represent a technical artifact of the sequencing pipeline. When HLA alleles, especially DR and DQ, strongly co-occurred, TCR associations were difficult to assign to individual alleles.

The library was made by the immunoSEQ multiplex PCR assay. The multiplex PCR relied on a mix of 60 forward primers for TCR Vbeta segments and 13 reverse primers for TCR Jbeta segments. Amplification of the CDR3 region of rearranged TCR beta genes was performed with a multiplex PCR assay on genomic DNA. On the Illumina HiSeq System, the amplified TCR beta libraries were sequenced as 87-base-pair reads. The paper's processing steps were these. A later analysis tallied tens of millions of unique TCR beta chains across the approximately 670 repertoires, and approximately 11 million of those chains were shared by two or more donors. A nearest-neighbor algorithm error-corrected the raw reads and collapsed the reads into unique sequences, merging closely related sequences to remove PCR and sequencing errors. Alignment of CDR3 sequences to IMGT reference sequences was used to assign V, D and J gene segments. Each retained sequence needed at least a six-nucleotide match to both a V gene segment and a J gene segment. Rearrangements were called productive when the CDR3 lacked stop codons and stayed in frame with V and J; all others were non-productive. CDR3 was defined according to IMGT convention as the region running from the second conserved V-encoded cysteine to the conserved J-encoded phenylalanine. In an earlier analysis of 500 to 650 of the donors, sequences lacking an unambiguous match to a single V gene segment were excluded. An earlier analysis of about 600 of the donors called V segments functional above 56.7% productive rearrangements and segregating when the between-donor standard deviation exceeded 5%. A statistical classification framework was built for diagnosing cytomegalovirus status from the catalog of TCR beta chain sequences. In a later analysis, V and J genes were assigned by comparing TCR nucleotide sequences against IMGT/GENE-DB human TR gene sequences. Using the TCRdist pipeline, a later analysis assigned CDR3 sequences along with most-parsimonious VDJ recombination scenarios. In a later analysis, each TCR beta chain was defined by its CDR3 amino acid sequence together with its V-gene family, and reads lacking a unique V-gene family were excluded. As a way to deal with suspected cross-contamination and a sequencing artifact, a later analysis dropped roughly 620 nucleotide sequences that were highly shared and had low generation probability. A later analysis calculated a clonal expansion index for each public chain from normalized within-repertoire ranks of inferred template counts. A later analysis computed generation probabilities with a VDJ recombination model fitted to out-of-frame rearrangements, and checked the results against IGoR. In a later analysis, TCR-TCR, TCR-HLA and TCR-CMV co-occurrence was scored with hypergeometric tests, and a repertoire-size bias correction was applied to TCR pairs. A later analysis estimated false discovery rates by permuting HLA or CMV assignments 20 times. In a later analysis, co-occurring TCRs were grouped using DBSCAN, and TCRdist sequence similarity was added for clustering within HLA-allele-positive subsets. Repertoires with fewer than 30,000 or more than 120,000 public chains were left out of co-occurrence clustering, as were five repertoires with anomalous nucleotide sharing. In its TCRdb copy, this immuneACCESS table keeps in-frame sequences only and misses some clones. Where compared with another copy, unresolved V genes explain less than half of these, and the others have no known cause. That table supplies the V and J calls and clone size; D and trimming were determined from the DNA. This sample holds about 130,000 clones; more than 65% were observed only once. The ten largest account for 4.2% of the sample.

Taken from cysteine to phenylalanine, the CDR3 has 15 residues. Just the 45-base CDR3 DNA is kept, in frame starting at base 1. V trim: 6 bases; J trim: 1 base; unmatched bases: 6. Sequences SNHLY (CDR1) and FYNNEI (CDR2) are obtained from the germline V gene. In total, just over 650 healthy bone marrow donors made up the cohort. At the time of sampling, every cohort member was nominally healthy, though immune exposures that went unrecorded were likely present. The donor was CMV seropositive and belonged to the group of 270 or so seropositive cohort members. A peripheral blood sample was collected from each donor, and TCR beta sequencing was performed on peripheral blood mononuclear cells. The Qiagen DNeasy Blood Extraction Kit was used to extract genomic DNA from the blood cell samples.

The sequencing sample was made of PBMCs. Recombination joined TRBV2 with TRBJ1-3, and TRBD1 matches 7 of the central bases. The clonotype was recovered from a male donor in good health and CMV-seropositive. The CDR3 has the sequence CASSTGDNSGNTIYF. The DNA sequence is TGTGCCAGCAGCACAGGGGATAATTCTGGAAACACCATATATTTT.